What follows is one TCR beta chain and its context. Sequencing used immunoSEQ multiplex PCR; TCRdb keeps in-frame clones, though not all of them. The data show roughly 190,000 clones, roughly 80% seen once. V gave up 8 bases and J gave up 4 bases; unmatched junction bases: 4. CDR3 size: 13 residues. Germline V gene data show CDR1 as SNHLY and CDR2 as FYNNEI. The participants were between roughly 18 and 90 years old and came from 24 US areas. The sample is drawn from a study of blood T cell repertoires in COVID-19. The chain recombines TRBV2 with TRBJ1-5; TRBD1 matches at 8 bases. Material for sequencing was PBMCs or T cells enriched from blood (not recorded which). The source is a man aged 40-55 years who had recovered from COVID-19. Written as DNA, the CDR3 is TGTGCCAGCGTACAGGGGGAGAATCAGCCCCAGCATTTT. The encoded protein is CASVQGENQPQHF.